The rows below give T cell receptor beta chains drawn from one sample of a study of CD8+ T cells in alopecia areata. The method was immunoSEQ multiplex PCR; TCRdb's version includes in-frame clones alone and lacks a portion of them. The data hold 200,000 to 250,000 clones, with 66% observed a single time. Sample: CD4+ T cells sorted from blood, taken around week 44, from a patient treated with tofacitinib. These receptors originate from a human donor with alopecia areata. Each CDR3 is given with its conserved first and last residue. D genes are given only for firm matches. Not every row has a clone size; where given, it reads once, few, many or a size class.

>.|TRBV7-9|TRBJ1-1|.
TGTGCCAGCAGCCCCAGGTCCTCCACGAACGCTGAAGCTTTCTTT
CASSPRSSTNAEAFF
>.|TRBV5-1|TRBJ2-5|.
TGCGCCAGCGGCTGGTCCGTGCAAGAGACCCAGTACTTC
CASGWSVQETQYF
>.|TRBV7-2|TRBJ1-1|.
TGTGCCAGCAGCCCAGGATGGCGAGTAGCTTTCTTT
CASSPGWRVAFF
>.|TRBV13|TRBJ1-6|.
TGTGCCAGCAGCTTAAGAGACGGGAGGGGTGATTCACCCCTCCACTTT
CASSLRDGRGDSPLHF
>.|TRBV15|TRBJ1-2|.
TGTGCCACCAGCAGAGAGGACGGAGGCTATGGCTACACCTTC
CATSREDGGYGYTF
>.|TRBV5-1|TRBJ2-3|.
TGCGCCAGCAGCTTGGGCGGTCTCTCTAGCACAGATACGCAGTATTTT
CASSLGGLSSTDTQYF
>.|TRBV25-1|TRBJ2-1|.
TGTGCCAGCAGTGAGGCTGGGGCTCAGGCGGAGCAGTTCTTC
CASSEAGAQAEQFF
>.|TRBV14|TRBJ2-1|.
TGTGCCAGCAGCTCTCACGCCAGCGTCCAGCTAGCCTACAATGAGCAGTTCTTC
CASSSHASVQLAYNEQFF
>.|TRBV29-1|TRBJ2-6|TRBD2
TGCAGCGTAGCCCTCTGGGGGGGTACTGGGGCCAACGTCCTGACTTTC
CSVALWGGTGANVLTF
>few|TRBV7-3|TRBJ2-5|TRBD2
TGTGCCAGCAGTAGGGGACTAACGGAGACCCAGTACTTC
CASSRGLTETQYF
>.|TRBV19|TRBJ2-7|TRBD2
TGTGCCAGTAGTGTGCGTGGGACTAGCGGGGGCTACGAGCAGTACTTC
CASSVRGTSGGYEQYF
>.|TRBV30|TRBJ2-7|TRBD2
TGTGCCTGGAGTGGCATACGGGAGGGCGAGCAGTACTTC
CAWSGIREGEQYF
>.|TRBV7-9|TRBJ2-7|TRBD2
TGTGCCAGCAGCTCGAACCCCGGACTAGCGGGGGCCGAGCAGTACTTC
CASSSNPGLAGAEQYF
>.|TRBV9|TRBJ2-3|.
TGTGCCAGCAGCGTAGAGGCGCTCACAGATACGCAGTATTTT
CASSVEALTDTQYF
>.|TRBV9|TRBJ2-7|.
TGTGCCAGCAGCGTAGATCCAGGGAGCTACGAGCAGTACTTC
CASSVDPGSYEQYF
>.|TRBV7-2|TRBJ2-1|.
TGTGCCAGCAGCTTACGCCCGTACAATGAGCAGTTCTTC
CASSLRPYNEQFF
>few|TRBV15|TRBJ2-2|.
TGTGCCACCAGCAGAGATGCGGAAGGGGCGAGGACCGGGGAGCTGTTTTTT
CATSRDAEGARTGELFF
>.|TRBV5-1|TRBJ2-7|.
TGCGCCAGCAGCTCCGGACAGACCTACGAGCAGTACTTC
CASSSGQTYEQYF
>.|TRBV4-3|TRBJ2-1|TRBD2
TGCGCCAGCAGCCAAGGGACGATGACTAGCGGTTCGCTCTTC
CASSQGTMTSGSLF
>few|TRBV5-1|TRBJ2-1|.
TGCGCCAGCAGCGCGGGGAATGAGCAGTTCTTC
CASSAGNEQFF
>.|TRBV13|TRBJ1-1|.
TGTGCCAGCAGCTTCAGGGTGAACACTGAAGCTTTCTTT
CASSFRVNTEAFF
>few|TRBV29-1|TRBJ1-1|.
TGCAGCGTTGCCAGGCTGAACACTGAAGCTTTCTTT
CSVARLNTEAFF
>.|TRBV5-4|TRBJ1-6|.
TGTGCCAGCAGCTTGCCCGAAGCACCCCTCCACTTT
CASSLPEAPLHF
>.|TRBV29-1|TRBJ1-1|.
TGCAGCGTTGAAGATCCAGGGGCGCGGACTGAAGCTTTCTTT
CSVEDPGARTEAFF
>.|TRBV7-6|TRBJ2-3|TRBD1
TGTGCCAGCAGCTCCACAGGGGGCAATACGCAGTATTTT
CASSSTGGNTQYF
>few|TRBV6-6|TRBJ1-1|TRBD1
TGTGCCAGCAGTACCCGGGACAGGGAAAAAACTGAAGCTTTCTTT
CASSTRDREKTEAFF
>.|TRBV29-1|TRBJ1-3|.
TGCAGCGTTGAAGATCAAGGCTCTGGAAACACCATATATTTT
CSVEDQGSGNTIYF
>once|TRBV29-1|TRBJ1-6|.
TGCAGCGTTAGGCCGGGGGGGAGTACGGATTCACCCCTCCACTTT
CSVRPGGSTDSPLHF
>.|TRBV29-1|TRBJ1-2|.
TGCAGCGTTGAGGCAGGGAATGGCTACACCTTC
CSVEAGNGYTF
>.|TRBV29-1|TRBJ2-7|.
TGCAGCGTTGAAAACTCCTACGAGCAGTACTTC
CSVENSYEQYF
>.|TRBV5-1|TRBJ1-4|TRBD1
TGCGCCAGCAGCTTAGACAGGGGAAATGAAAAACTGTTTTTT
CASSLDRGNEKLFF
>.|TRBV5-1|TRBJ1-1|TRBD1
TGCGCCAGCACCAACGGACAGGGGGCGAACACTGAAGCTTTCTTT
CASTNGQGANTEAFF
>.|TRBV5-1|TRBJ2-3|TRBD2
TGCGCCAGCAGCTTGGTACTAGCGGGGGGCCCAGCAGATACGCAGTATTTT
CASSLVLAGGPADTQYF
>.|TRBV29-1|TRBJ2-1|TRBD1
TGCAGCGTTGGGCAGGGGGCGCGGTATGAGCAGTTCTTC
CSVGQGARYEQFF
>.|TRBV2|TRBJ2-3|.
TGTGCCAGCAGTATAATGGATACGCAGTATTTT
CASSIMDTQYF
>medium-sized|TRBV19|TRBJ2-7|.
TGTGCCAGTAGTATCAACGACTACGAGCAGTACTTC
CASSINDYEQYF
>few|TRBV7-2|TRBJ2-3|TRBD2
TGTGCCAGCAGCTTAGGCCGACTAGCGGGGGTGGTAGATACGCAGTATTTT
CASSLGRLAGVVDTQYF
>.|TRBV27|TRBJ2-7|TRBD1
TGTGCCAGCAGTTTGCCGACAGGGGGCAACGTGTACGAGCAGTACTTC
CASSLPTGGNVYEQYF
>.|TRBV6-1|TRBJ1-2|TRBD1
TGTGCCAGCGCCAACACGGGACAGACAACCTATGGCTACACCTTC
CASANTGQTTYGYTF
>.|TRBV6-1|TRBJ1-6|.
TGTGCCAGCACCCTACCTGGAGCTTCACCCCTCCACTTT
CASTLPGASPLHF
>.|TRBV10-3|TRBJ2-3|TRBD1
TGTGCCATCAGAGCCGGGACAGGGAGGAACATGGGAATCACAGATACGCAGTATTTT
CAIRAGTGRNMGITDTQYF
>.|TRBV15|TRBJ2-3|TRBD2
TGTGCCACCAGCAGAGGGGGAGCGGGGGGCACAGATACGCAGTATTTT
CATSRGGAGGTDTQYF
>.|TRBV6-5|TRBJ2-1|.
TGTGCCAGCAGTTCCTCTACGCGACCGAACCAATTCTTC
CASSSSTRPNQFF
>.|TRBV27|TRBJ2-7|.
TGTGCCAGCAGTTTATCGGCTCTATACGAGCAGTACTTC
CASSLSALYEQYF
>few|TRBV2|TRBJ2-7|.
TGTGCCAGCAGGTCACCTTCCTACGAGCAGTACTTC
CASRSPSYEQYF
>few|TRBV7-2|TRBJ2-5|TRBD2
TGTGCCAGCAGTTCCAGACTAGCTCCTCAAGAGACCCAGTACTTC
CASSSRLAPQETQYF
>.|TRBV6-5|TRBJ2-3|.
TGTGCCAACAGTTATAGGAGGGGCCGCACAGATACGCAGTATTTT
CANSYRRGRTDTQYF
>.|TRBV29-1|TRBJ2-1|.
TGCAGCGTTGCTTCGATCAATTACAATGAGCAGTTCTTC
CSVASINYNEQFF
>.|TRBV5-1|TRBJ1-1|.
TGCGCCAGCAGCTTGGAAGGGATCGGCACTGAAGCTTTCTTT
CASSLEGIGTEAFF
>few|TRBV29-1|TRBJ2-3|.
TGCAGTCAGACAAACACAGATACGCAGTATTTT
CSQTNTDTQYF
>.|TRBV5-1|TRBJ2-7|TRBD1
TGCGCCAGCAGCGTATCCGGGACAGCACCCTACGAGCAGTACTTC
CASSVSGTAPYEQYF
>.|TRBV6-6|TRBJ1-5|.
TGTGCCAGCAGTCGGGCAGGGGGCAATCAGCCCCAGCATTTT
CASSRAGGNQPQHF
>.|TRBV7-3|TRBJ1-1|.
TGTGCCAGCAGCTTATCAGGGTTCACTGAAGCTTTCTTT
CASSLSGFTEAFF
>.|TRBV14|TRBJ2-5|.
TGTGCCAGCAGCCACCGGCGAGGTTCCCAGTACTTC
CASSHRRGSQYF
>few|TRBV30|TRBJ1-4|.
TGTGCCTGGAGTGTACTGATTGGGATTCCGAATGAAAAACTGTTTTTT
CAWSVLIGIPNEKLFF